This T cell receptor beta chain was profiled in a study of T cell changes during pregnancy in multiple sclerosis. Clones were sequenced by immunoSEQ multiplex PCR, and TCRdb holds only the in-frame ones, with some missing. The sample contains about 130,000 clones, around 95% of which appear only once. The germline V gene has CDR1 SGHNT and CDR2 YYREEE (reference sequence). The CDR3 runs to 15 residues. The J segment lost 7 bases and the V segment lost 0 bases, leaving 6 bases of the junction unmatched. The source material was peripheral blood, sampled after pregnancy. The clonotype comes from a female donor with multiple sclerosis, enrolled in a pregnancy study. The J gene is TRBJ1-4, the V gene TRBV5-4; TRBD1 matches 7 bases. CDR3 coding DNA: TGTGCCAGCAGCTTGGACACAGGGGATGGTGAAAAACTGTTTTTT. Amino acids: CASSLDTGDGEKLFF.